The 10 T cell receptor beta chains below were found in one sample sequenced in a study of Ad26.COV2.S vaccination and SARS-CoV-2 variants. The protocol was immunoSEQ multiplex PCR, while the TCRdb copy is restricted to in-frame clones and leaves out a portion. The sample lists 300,000 to 400,000 clones, roughly 87% occurring once. This sample's treatment: some 20 received Ad26.COV2.S at low or high dose, single or two shots; 5 received placebo; per-sample allocation not given. Samples came from day 63 after the first vaccine or placebo injection. The sequenced sample was peripheral blood, obtained in a trial of Ad26.COV2.S vaccine versus placebo. Receptors originate from a person between 18 and 60 years old who received the Ad26.COV2.S COVID-19 vaccine or a placebo.

The chain is built from TRBV7-3 and TRBJ2-3; a possible D gene is TRBD2 (6 bases). The germline V and J ends were trimmed by 2 bases and 0 bases, with 12 bases remaining between them. Germline CDR1 is SGHTA and CDR2 is FQGTGA. This CDR3 comprises 16 residues. The CDR3 spells CASSLSLAASTDTQYF. Written as DNA, the CDR3 is TGTGCCAGCAGCTTATCACTAGCAGCTAGCACAGATACGCAGTATTTT. Complete variable domain (other parts from reference TRBV7-3 and TRBJ2-3): GAGVSQTPSNKVTEKGKYVELRCDPISGHTALYWYRQSLGQGPEFLIYFQGTGAADDSGLPNDRFFAVRPEGSVSTLKIQRTERGDSAVYLCASSLSLAASTDTQYFGPGTRLTVL.

The chain carries TRBV5-1 and TRBJ1-4, with no clear D. Germline values: CDR1 SGHRS, CDR2 YFSETQ. V lost 0 bases and J 8 bases, leaving 11 bases between the germline ends. This CDR3 comprises 14 residues. In DNA form, the CDR3 reads TGCGCCAGCAGCTTGGAAGTTTATGGAGAAAAACTGTTTTTT. It yields the protein CASSLEVYGEKLFF.

V and J are TRBV6-1 and TRBJ1-5, with D uncertain. Germline-derived CDR1 and CDR2 are MNHNS and SASEGT. V was shortened by 3 bases and J by 0 bases, with 3 bases between the two germline ends. The CDR3 loop spans 13 amino acids. CDR3: CASSDGSNQPQHF. The CDR3 DNA reads TGTGCCAGCAGTGACGGTAGCAATCAGCCCCAGCATTTT.

With respect to this clone: The sample contains more than one DNA sequence encoding this CDR3. The rearrangement uses TRBV19 and TRBJ1-2; 7 nucleotides align to TRBD1. Trimming at V came to 5 bases and at J to 5 bases, leaving 5 bases not matched to a gene. Germline assignment: CDR1 LNHDA and CDR2 SQIVND (reference sequence). This CDR3 contains 13 residues. CDR3 protein: CASSPRDSYGYTF. In nucleotides, the CDR3 is TGTGCCAGTAGTCCCCGGGACAGTTATGGCTACACCTTC.

The J gene is TRBJ2-7, the V gene TRBV24-1, with 8 bases lining up with TRBD1. CDR1 KGHDR and CDR2 SFDVKD come from the germline V gene. This CDR3 is built from 14 residues. The junction had 5 bases not matched to a gene; V was cut back by 4 bases and J by 4 bases. For the CDR3, the DNA is TGTGCCACCAGTGACCGGGACAGGACTTACGAGCAGTACTTC. This translates into CATSDRDRTYEQYF.

This rearrangement joins TRBV4-2 to TRBJ2-1, with no clear D. Trimming left V 0 bases short and J 9 bases short, with 9 bases between. Germline-derived CDR1 and CDR2 are LGHNA and YNFKEQ. The CDR3 consists of 13 residues. DNA of the CDR3: TGTGCCAGCAGCCAAGATCTCTGGAGTGAGCAGTTCTTC. Translation: CASSQDLWSEQFF.

The CDR3 region is CASSRDEGVDQPQHF. The CDR3 nucleotides read TGTGCCAGCAGTCGGGACGAAGGGGTAGATCAGCCCCAGCATTTT. This chain connects TRBV2 to TRBJ1-5, with D perhaps TRBD1 (5 bases). Per the germline V gene, CDR1 is SNHLY and CDR2 is FYNNEI. Trimming took 5 bases from V and 5 from J, leaving 16 bases between them. This CDR3 spans 15 amino acids.

The V and J genes are TRBV19 and TRBJ1-2; TRBD1 is a possible D gene (6 bases). Between the trimmed V and J ends, which lost 7 bases and 4 bases, there was a span of 16 bases. This CDR3 comprises 14 residues. Per germline, CDR1 LNHDA and CDR2 SQIVND (reference sequence). This CDR3 reads CASTQWGQPYGYTF. In DNA form, the CDR3 reads TGTGCCAGTACTCAATGGGGGCAGCCCTATGGCTACACCTTC.

The rearrangement uses TRBV18 and TRBJ2-3, with TRBD1 matching over 10 bases. The CDR3 runs 18 residues. The ends lost 1 base at V and 2 bases at J; junction bases unmatched: 9. CDR1 is KGHSH and CDR2 is LQKENI in the germline V gene. This CDR3 is CASSPRSPGQGYTDTQYF. The CDR3 nucleotides read TGTGCCAGCTCACCACGAAGCCCGGGACAGGGGTACACAGATACGCAGTATTTT.

The chain uses TRBV3-1 (or the pseudogene TRBV3-2) and TRBJ2-3, with D perhaps matching TRBD2 (7 bases). This CDR3 contains 15 residues. CDR1 is LGHDT and CDR2 is YNNKEL in the germline V gene (reference sequence). Trimming took off 4 bases at V and 0 bases at J, with 11 bases between the two ends. CDR3 sequence: CASSLGGGSTDTQYF. The DNA for the CDR3 is TGTGCCAGCAGCCTAGGGGGGGGGAGCACAGATACGCAGTATTTT.